This entry lists 31 T cell receptor beta chains sequenced from one sample in a study of blood T cells in healthy people across ages. A second 7 to 11 cycle PCR used barcoded and J-beta primers. MiXCR, run by TCRdb on the 5' RACE reads, gives a single entry per CDR3 protein. The table has roughly 1 million distinct CDR3 sequences, under 30% seen once; the top ten hold 0.65% to 0.95%. This sample was also put to use in a study of T cells of mothers and their children.

Sequencing was carried out using blood. These receptors were obtained from a girl aged 2-10 years in good health.

This clonotype has a count of ten or more. This chain connects TRBV29-1 to TRBJ1-1; D unclear. Trimming took off 4 bases at V and 0 bases at J, with 9 bases between the two ends. This CDR3 comprises 13 residues. Germline CDR1 reads SQVTM; CDR2 reads ANQGSEA. The CDR3 reads CSVAGVLNTEAFF. In nucleotides, the CDR3 is TGCAGCGTTGCTGGGGTCCTGAACACTGAAGCTTTCTTT.

This clonotype was observed a handful of times. The gene calls are TRBV29-1 and TRBJ1-1, with no clear D. Germline values: CDR1 SQVTM, CDR2 ANQGSEA. The CDR3 totals 13 residues. V lost 5 bases, J lost 7 bases, and 17 bases lay in between. The CDR3 sequence: CSVSPWAEYEAFF. CDR3 bases: TGCAGCGTTTCCCCCTGGGCGGAGTATGAAGCTTTCTTT.

The sample holds a few counts of this clonotype. This chain links TRBV20-1 with TRBJ2-1, with TRBD2 as a possible D gene (6 bases). The assigned J gene may be wrong: the sequence end matches TRBJ2-7 better. Germline V gene lookup returns CDR1 DFQATT and CDR2 SNEGSKA (reference sequence). This CDR3 is built from 17 residues. CDR3 in amino acids: CSASGGSGGATTREQYF. The CDR3 region has the DNA TGCAGTGCTAGTGGGGGGTCGGGCGGAGCAACCACCCGCGAGCAGTACTTC.

The J gene is TRBJ2-2, the V gene TRBV12-5; D is unresolved. Trimming cost V 3 bases and J 1 base, with 12 bases left between them. The CDR3 spans 16 residues. Germline V gene sequence: CDR1 LGHNT, CDR2 FRNRAP. The CDR3, as DNA: TGTGCTAGTGGTTTAGCCCGGGCTGAGAACACCGGGGAGCTGTTTTTT. Its translation: CASGLARAENTGELFF.

Here the CDR3 reads CASSLGIRQDGYTF. DNA of the CDR3: TGTGCCAGCAGTTTAGGAATCCGACAGGATGGCTACACCTTC. The J gene is TRBJ1-2, the V gene TRBV28; D may be TRBD1 (6 bases). The CDR3 has 14 residues. The germline gives CDR1 MDHEN, CDR2 SYDVKM. V lost 2 bases and J 6 bases, leaving 13 bases between the germline ends.

This clonotype was observed a few times. J is TRBJ2-2 and V is TRBV7-9; D is possibly TRBD1 (5 bases). The V gene's germline CDR1 is SEHNR and CDR2 FQNEAQ (reference sequence). The V and J ends lost 8 bases and 2 bases respectively, with 9 bases between them. The length of the CDR3 is 13 residues. The CDR3 DNA reads TGTGCCAGCGGTGGGGCCAACACCGGGGAGCTGTTTTTT. Amino acids: CASGGANTGELFF. Combining the CDR3 with reference TRBV7-9 and TRBJ2-2 gives the whole variable domain DTGVSQNPRHKITKRGQNVTFRCDPISEHNRLYWYRQTLGQGPEFLTYFQNEAQLEKSRLLSDRFSAERPKGSFSTLEIQRTEQGDSAMYLCASGGANTGELFFGEGSRLTVL.

There are a few counts of this clonotype. This chain links TRBV7-9 with TRBJ1-2, with D maybe TRBD1 (6 bases). CDR1 SEHNR and CDR2 FQNEAQ come from the germline V gene (reference sequence). V lost 5 bases and J lost 8, with 30 bases in between. The CDR3 is 18 residues long. This chain's CDR3 is CASSLVVVGQGKLGGYTF. The CDR3 DNA is TGTGCCAGCAGCCTAGTAGTGGTGGGGCAGGGGAAATTAGGCGGCTACACCTTC.

V gene TRBV5-1 combines with J gene TRBJ1-3; the D is unclear. Germline loops: CDR1 SGHRS, CDR2 YFSETQ. CDR3 size: 13 residues. Trimming removed 0 bases at V and 6 bases at J, with 7 bases between. CDR3: CASSLGEKNTIYF. The DNA of the CDR3 is TGCGCCAGCAGCTTGGGGGAAAAAAACACCATATATTTT.

This rearrangement joins TRBV27 to TRBJ1-1; perhaps TRBD1 as D (5 bases). Germline assignment: CDR1 MNHEY and CDR2 SMNVEV (reference sequence). The CDR3 loop spans 14 amino acids. The germline V and J ends were trimmed by 3 bases and 5 bases, with 13 bases remaining between them. The CDR3: CASSFAGVGTEAFF. The DNA for the CDR3 is TGTGCCAGCAGTTTTGCGGGGGTAGGGACTGAAGCTTTCTTT.

The chain links TRBV15 to TRBJ2-7; no clear D. CDR1 is LNHNV and CDR2 is YYDKDF in the germline V gene (reference sequence). With 0 bases removed from V and 5 bases from J, the gap between germline ends came to 5 bases. This CDR3 has 12 amino acids. The CDR3 sequence: CATSREANEQYF. DNA for the CDR3: TGTGCCACCAGCAGAGAAGCCAACGAGCAGTACTTC.

The rearrangement uses TRBV7-2 and TRBJ2-1, with D perhaps given as TRBD1 or TRBD2 (6 bases each). The J call may be mistaken, given a closer DNA end match to TRBJ2-7. Germline-derived CDR1 and CDR2 are SGHTA and FQGNSA. There are 16 residues in the CDR3. The CDR3 DNA reads as TGTGCCAGCAGCCACGCCGGGGGCGTTAGCTCCTACGAGCAGTACTTC. Its protein product is CASSHAGGVSSYEQYF.

This clonotype came up a few times. The rearrangement links TRBV15 to TRBJ1-2; possible D gene TRBD1, 6 bases. Germline V gene lookup returns CDR1 LNHNV and CDR2 YYDKDF (reference sequence). The germline V and J ends were trimmed by 3 bases and 8 bases, with 13 bases remaining between them. The CDR3 runs to 13 residues. This chain's CDR3 is CATSSGGSRGYTF. In DNA, the CDR3 is TGTGCCACCAGCAGTGGGGGCTCCCGGGGCTACACCTTC.

V is TRBV11-2 and J is TRBJ2-7; no definite D call. This CDR3 has 13 amino acids. Germline V gene data show CDR1 as SGHAT and CDR2 as FQNNGV. Trimming removed 5 bases from V and 3 bases from J, with 11 bases in between. CDR3: CASSHQVNYEQYF. In nucleotides, the CDR3 is TGTGCCAGCAGCCACCAGGTCAACTACGAGCAGTACTTC.

The chain uses TRBV7-3 and TRBJ1-2; possibly TRBD1 for D (5 bases). The CDR3 totals 15 residues. Trimming shortened V by 5 bases and J by 3 bases, and 16 bases separated the two germline ends. From germline, CDR1 is SGHTA and CDR2 FQGTGA. The CDR3 loop reads CASSPIGGEDYGYTF. For the CDR3, the DNA is TGTGCCAGCAGCCCAATTGGGGGGGAGGACTATGGCTACACCTTC. The full variable domain, completed using reference TRBV7-3 and TRBJ1-2, is GAGVSQTPSNKVTEKGKYVELRCDPISGHTALYWYRQSLGQGPEFLIYFQGTGAADDSGLPNDRFFAVRPEGSVSTLKIQRTERGDSAVYLCASSPIGGEDYGYTFGSGTRLTVV.

The chain uses TRBV20-1 and TRBJ2-4; a weak D match, TRBD2 (5 bases). V was trimmed by 3 bases and J by 0 bases, leaving 12 bases between them. The CDR3 runs to 15 residues. Germline V gene lookup returns CDR1 DFQATT and CDR2 SNEGSKA (reference sequence). This chain's CDR3 is CSASKLEGAKNIQYF. The CDR3, as DNA: TGCAGTGCTAGTAAGCTAGAGGGAGCCAAAAACATTCAGTACTTC.

A note on this clonotype: Possible read error: a much larger clone is one base away. The V gene is TRBV7-9, the J gene TRBJ1-1; D not resolved. The CDR3 extends over 12 amino acids. Germline V gene sequence: CDR1 SEHNR, CDR2 FQNEAQ (reference sequence). V was trimmed by 6 bases and J by 1 base, leaving 6 bases between them. CDR3 loop: CASRLQNTEAFF. CDR3 nucleotides: TGTGCCAGCAGGTTACAGAACACTGAAGCTTTCTTT. Using reference TRBV7-9 and TRBJ1-1 for the parts outside the CDR3, the full variable domain is DTGVSQNPRHKITKRGQNVTFRCDPISEHNRLYWYRQTLGQGPEFLTYFQNEAQLEKSRLLSDRFSAERPKGSFSTLEIQRTEQGDSAMYLCASRLQNTEAFFGQGTRLTVV.

The chain uses TRBV27 and TRBJ2-1; D is unclear. The germline V and J ends were trimmed by 0 bases and 4 bases, with 10 bases remaining between them. CDR3 size: 15 residues. Germline assignment: CDR1 MNHEY and CDR2 SMNVEV (reference sequence). CDR3 DNA: TGTGCCAGCAGTTTATCGCTCCAAGGATACAATGAGCAGTTCTTC. Amino acids: CASSLSLQGYNEQFF.

This clonotype has only a few counts. The V gene is TRBV9, the J gene TRBJ2-4, with 7 bases fitting TRBD1. With 2 bases clipped from V and 9 bases from J, the junction kept 14 bases outside the gene matches. Germline V lookup: CDR1 SGDLS, CDR2 YYNGEE. The CDR3 contains 16 residues. This CDR3 reads CASSVSLDRAGGIQYF. The DNA for the CDR3 is TGTGCCAGCAGCGTTAGTCTAGACAGGGCGGGTGGCATTCAGTACTTC.

J is TRBJ2-5 and V is TRBV4-1; the D gene is possibly TRBD2 (5 bases). Trimming cost V 0 bases and J 0 bases, with 14 bases left between them. The CDR3 spans 17 residues. CDR1 MGHRA and CDR2 YSYEKL come from the germline V gene. This CDR3 reads CASSQDMVQDYQETQYF. The CDR3 DNA is TGCGCCAGCAGCCAAGATATGGTGCAGGACTACCAAGAGACCCAGTACTTC.

The V gene is TRBV11-3, the J gene TRBJ1-4; the match to TRBD1 covers 10 bases. The CDR3 spans 16 residues. The germline V gene encodes CDR1 SGHNT and CDR2 YENEEA. V trimming: 5 bases; J trimming: 5 bases; junction bases outside the gene matches: 8. CDR3 sequence: CASSRTQGQGNEKLFF. In DNA form, the CDR3 reads TGTGCCAGCAGCCGAACTCAGGGACAGGGGAATGAAAAACTGTTTTTT.

CDR3 protein: CASSHQQGGPYGYTF. CDR3 sequence (DNA): TGTGCCAGCAGTCACCAGCAAGGGGGGCCCTATGGCTACACCTTC. This sequence joins TRBV6-2 or TRBV6-3 and TRBJ1-2; D is possibly TRBD1 (6 bases). Germline CDR1 is MNHEY and CDR2 is SVGEGT. The CDR3 runs 15 residues. V lost 5 bases and J lost 4, with 17 bases in between.

The chain recombines TRBV14 with TRBJ2-1, with a possible D match to TRBD1 (6 bases). Trimming removed 1 base at V and 8 bases at J, with 15 bases between. The germline V gene encodes CDR1 SGHDN and CDR2 FVKESK. This CDR3 has 15 residues. The CDR3 loop reads CASSQVGTRGDEQFF. Here the CDR3 DNA reads TGTGCCAGCAGCCAAGTCGGGACACGAGGTGATGAGCAGTTCTTC.

V and J are TRBV28 and TRBJ1-1; 7 nucleotides match TRBD1. V was clipped by 6 bases and J by 5 bases; unmatched bases: 12. The CDR3 spans 15 residues. From germline, CDR1 is MDHEN and CDR2 SYDVKM. The CDR3 DNA is TGTGCCAGCAGCCCTCTCAGGGGGGGAGCGACTGAAGCTTTCTTT. It translates to CASSPLRGGATEAFF.

The rearrangement uses TRBV6-2 or TRBV6-3 and TRBJ1-1; TRBD1 matches at 11 bases. Germline values: CDR1 MNHEY, CDR2 SVGEGT. This CDR3 comprises 19 residues. V trimming: 0 bases; J trimming: 4 bases; junction bases outside the gene matches: 13. The chain's CDR3 is CASSYSTDRGLLWSTEAFF. The CDR3 coding sequence is TGTGCCAGCAGTTACTCGACGGACAGGGGGCTATTATGGAGCACTGAAGCTTTCTTT.

The CDR3 coding sequence is TGTGCCAGCAGTTCGACTTATCGGAGCTATGGCTACACCTTC. Protein product: CASSSTYRSYGYTF. The J gene is TRBJ1-2, the V gene TRBV12-3 or TRBV12-4; D remains ambiguous. Trimming removed 4 bases from V and 4 bases from J, with 13 bases in between. CDR3 size: 14 residues.

The chain joins TRBV3-1 to TRBJ2-3; TRBD2 matches at 13 bases. The V gene end was trimmed by 1 base and the J gene end by 8 bases; junction bases not matched to a gene: 6. The germline CDR1 and CDR2 sequences are LGHDT and YNNKEL (reference sequence). CDR3 size: 16 residues. This CDR3 reads CASSQGTSGGGFTQYF. The CDR3 DNA reads TGTGCCAGCAGCCAAGGGACTAGCGGGGGAGGATTTACGCAGTATTTT.

This rearrangement joins TRBV7-2 to TRBJ2-5; 8 nucleotides match TRBD1. The CDR3 spans 16 residues. The germline CDR1 and CDR2 sequences are SGHTA and FQGNSA. V was pared by 3 bases and J by 5 bases, with 11 bases of the junction left unmatched. CDR3 nucleotides: TGTGCCAGCAGCTTCAATGGACAGGGCGTACGGGAGACCCAGTACTTC. It encodes CASSFNGQGVRETQYF.

This clonotype is a singleton in its sample. The CDR3 bases are TGTGCCAGCAGTGAAGGATTATGGGGGGGGGGCTCCTACAATGAGCAGTTCTTC. It encodes CASSEGLWGGGSYNEQFF. The genes are TRBV7-3 and TRBJ2-1; 7 positions agree with TRBD2. The V and J ends lost 6 bases and 0 bases, in that order; junction bases with no gene match: 14. Per germline, CDR1 SGHTA and CDR2 FQGTGA. The CDR3 covers 18 residues.

This clonotype turned up a few times. The genes are TRBV29-1 and TRBJ1-1, with D maybe TRBD1 (5 bases). There are 12 residues in the CDR3. CDR1 and CDR2 from the germline V gene are SQVTM and ANQGSEA. V lost 4 bases, J lost 4 bases, and 10 bases lay in between. Written as DNA, the CDR3 is TGCAGCGTTGGAGGGGTCGGCACTGAAGCTTTCTTT. Translation: CSVGGVGTEAFF. The full variable domain, its missing parts supplied by reference TRBV29-1 and TRBJ1-1, is SAVISQKPSRDICQRGTSLTIQCQVDSQVTMMFWYRQQPGQSLTLIATANQGSEATYESGFVIDKFPISRPNLTFSTLTVSNMSPEDSSIYLCSVGGVGTEAFFGQGTRLTVV.

CDR3: CASGTGTSYEQYF. The CDR3 DNA reads as TGTGCCAGCGGCACGGGGACCTCCTACGAGCAGTACTTC. The genes are TRBV5-5 and TRBJ2-7; tentatively, D is TRBD1 or TRBD2 (5 bases each). Germline V CDR1 and CDR2: SGHKS, YYEKEE (reference sequence). V lost 7 bases to trimming and J lost 0 bases, with 11 bases between them. The CDR3 loop spans 13 amino acids.

CDR3 sequence reads: CSVAIGWDNEQFF. The DNA for the CDR3 is TGCAGCGTTGCGATTGGTTGGGACAATGAGCAGTTCTTC. The rearrangement uses TRBV29-1 and TRBJ2-1; D gene unclear. This CDR3 region has 13 residues. V was cut by 4 bases and J by 5 bases, with 12 bases left in between. In germline, CDR1 is SQVTM, CDR2 ANQGSEA.